The entry below gives a single T cell receptor (beta chain) sequence along with its context. Each patient's relapse followed autologous stem cell transplantation, and brentuximab vedotin exposure varied. This sample is drawn from a study of PD-1 blockade in classical Hodgkin lymphoma. Whole-study context: Patients received nivolumab 3 mg/kg intravenously every 2 weeks.

Using immunoSEQ multiplex PCR, the repertoire was profiled, and TCRdb retains in-frame clones only, with some absent. The data contain 95,000 to 100,000 clones, more than 85% of them singletons. Deletions cut 6 bases from V and 0 bases from J, with 9 bases between. Germline V gene sequence: CDR1 SGHNT, CDR2 YYREEE (reference sequence). CDR3 length: 13 residues. The sequences come from peripheral blood mononuclear cells (PBMCs), collected before the second cycle of nivolumab. The chain is built from TRBV5-4 and TRBJ1-1; D ambiguous. The receptor comes from a human donor with classical Hodgkin lymphoma. DNA of the CDR3: TGTGCCAGCACCACAGAAATGAACACTGAAGCTTTCTTT. It translates to CASTTEMNTEAFF.